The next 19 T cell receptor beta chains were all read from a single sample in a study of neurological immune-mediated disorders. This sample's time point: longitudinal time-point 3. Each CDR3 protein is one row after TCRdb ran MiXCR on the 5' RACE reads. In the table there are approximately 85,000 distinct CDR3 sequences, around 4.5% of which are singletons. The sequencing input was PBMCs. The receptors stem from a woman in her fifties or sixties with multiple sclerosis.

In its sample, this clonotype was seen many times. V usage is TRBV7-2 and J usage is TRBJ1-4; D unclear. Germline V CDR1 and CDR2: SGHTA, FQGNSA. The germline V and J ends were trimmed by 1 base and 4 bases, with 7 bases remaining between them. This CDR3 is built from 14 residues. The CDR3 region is CASSLDPGNEKLFF. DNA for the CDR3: TGTGCCAGCAGCTTAGATCCGGGTAATGAAAAACTGTTTTTT.

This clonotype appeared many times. CDR3 DNA sequence: TGCGCCAGCAGCTTGGAGGGACAGCCGGTGGGCTACACCTTC. This translates into CASSLEGQPVGYTF. This chain links TRBV5-1 with TRBJ1-2; 7 positions agree with TRBD1. Germline-derived CDR1 and CDR2 are SGHRS and YFSETQ. The CDR3 consists of 14 residues. After removal of 0 bases from V and 8 bases from J, the junction contained 7 bases not matched to a gene.

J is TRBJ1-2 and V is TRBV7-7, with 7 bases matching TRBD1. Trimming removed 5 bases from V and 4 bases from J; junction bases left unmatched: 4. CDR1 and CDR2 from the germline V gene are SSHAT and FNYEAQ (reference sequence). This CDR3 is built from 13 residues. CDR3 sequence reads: CASSPRDSYGYTF. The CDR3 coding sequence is TGTGCCAGCAGCCCCCGGGACAGCTATGGCTACACCTTC.

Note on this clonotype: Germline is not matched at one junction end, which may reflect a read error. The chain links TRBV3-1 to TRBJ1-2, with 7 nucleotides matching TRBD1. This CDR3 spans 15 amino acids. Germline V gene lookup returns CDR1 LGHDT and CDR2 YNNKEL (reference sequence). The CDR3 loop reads CASSTTGRYGYDYTF. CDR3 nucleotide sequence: TGTGCCAGCAGTACGACAGGGAGGTATGGATATGACTACACCTTC.

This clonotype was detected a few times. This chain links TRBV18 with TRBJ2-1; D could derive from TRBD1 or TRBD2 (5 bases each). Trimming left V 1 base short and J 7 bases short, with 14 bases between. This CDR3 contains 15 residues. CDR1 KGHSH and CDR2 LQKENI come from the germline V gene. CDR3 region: CASSPRGNYENEQFF. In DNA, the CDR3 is TGTGCCAGCTCACCACGGGGGAACTATGAGAATGAGCAGTTCTTC. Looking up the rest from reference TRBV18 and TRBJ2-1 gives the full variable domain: NAGVMQNPRHLVRRRGQEARLRCSPMKGHSHVYWYRQLPEEGLKFMVYLQKENIIDESGMPKERFSAEFPKEGPSILRIQQVVRGDSAAYFCASSPRGNYENEQFFGPGTRLTVL.

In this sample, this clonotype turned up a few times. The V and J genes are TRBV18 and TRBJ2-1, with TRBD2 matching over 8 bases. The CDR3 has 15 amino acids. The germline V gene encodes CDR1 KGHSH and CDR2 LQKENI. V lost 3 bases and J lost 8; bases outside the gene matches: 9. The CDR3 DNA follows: TGTGCCAGCTCACCGGGACTAGTGGGGGAGCATGAGCAGTTCTTC. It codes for CASSPGLVGEHEQFF. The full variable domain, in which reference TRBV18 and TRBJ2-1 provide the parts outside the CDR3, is NAGVMQNPRHLVRRRGQEARLRCSPMKGHSHVYWYRQLPEEGLKFMVYLQKENIIDESGMPKERFSAEFPKEGPSILRIQQVVRGDSAAYFCASSPGLVGEHEQFFGPGTRLTVL.

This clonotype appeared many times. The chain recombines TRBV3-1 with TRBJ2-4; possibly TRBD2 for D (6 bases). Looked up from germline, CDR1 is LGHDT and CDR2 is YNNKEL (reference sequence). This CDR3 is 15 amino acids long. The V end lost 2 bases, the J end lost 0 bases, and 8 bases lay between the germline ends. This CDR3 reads CASSQRDLAKNIQYF. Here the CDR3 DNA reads TGTGCCAGCAGCCAAAGGGACTTAGCCAAAAACATTCAGTACTTC.

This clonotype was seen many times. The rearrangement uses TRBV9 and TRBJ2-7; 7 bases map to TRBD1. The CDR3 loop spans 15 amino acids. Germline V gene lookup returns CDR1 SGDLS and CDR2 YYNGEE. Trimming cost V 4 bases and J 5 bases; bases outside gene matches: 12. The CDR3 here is CASSPRGETGDEQYF. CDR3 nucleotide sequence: TGTGCCAGCAGCCCCCGTGGAGAAACAGGGGACGAGCAGTACTTC.

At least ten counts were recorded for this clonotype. The CDR3 protein is CASSTAPTGGGTDTQYF. The CDR3 DNA sequence: TGCGCCAGCAGCACGGCCCCAACAGGGGGCGGCACAGATACGCAGTATTTT. The gene calls are TRBV5-1 and TRBJ2-3; TRBD1 aligns across 9 bases. Trimming cost V 4 bases and J 1 base; bases outside gene matches: 10. Germline CDR1 and CDR2: SGHRS and YFSETQ. The CDR3 has 17 amino acids.

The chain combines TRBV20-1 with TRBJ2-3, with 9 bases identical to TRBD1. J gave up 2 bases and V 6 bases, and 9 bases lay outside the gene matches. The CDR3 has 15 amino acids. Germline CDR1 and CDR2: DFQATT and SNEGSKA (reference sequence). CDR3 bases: TGCAGTGCGCCCCCCGGGGACAGGGCCACAGATACGCAGTATTTT. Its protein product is CSAPPGDRATDTQYF.

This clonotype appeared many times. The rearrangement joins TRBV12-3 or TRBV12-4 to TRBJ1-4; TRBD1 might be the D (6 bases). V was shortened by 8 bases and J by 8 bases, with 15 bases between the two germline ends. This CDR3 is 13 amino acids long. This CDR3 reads CASRPRGTEKLFF. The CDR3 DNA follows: TGTGCCAGCCGACCCCGCGGGACAGAAAAACTGTTTTTT.

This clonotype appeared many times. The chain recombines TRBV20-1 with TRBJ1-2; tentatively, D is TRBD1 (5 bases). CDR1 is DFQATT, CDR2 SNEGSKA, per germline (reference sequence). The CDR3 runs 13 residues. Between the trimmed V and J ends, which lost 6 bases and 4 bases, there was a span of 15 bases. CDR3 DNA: TGCAGTGCGCGGCCCGGGGCGATCTATGGCTACACCTTC. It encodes CSARPGAIYGYTF.

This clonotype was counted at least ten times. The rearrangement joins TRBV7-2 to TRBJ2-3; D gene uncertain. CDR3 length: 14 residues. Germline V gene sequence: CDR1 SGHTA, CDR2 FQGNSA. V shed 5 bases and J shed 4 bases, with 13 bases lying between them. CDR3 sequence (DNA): TGTGCCAGCAGCCGACGAATCGTGGCAGATACGCAGTATTTT. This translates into CASSRRIVADTQYF.

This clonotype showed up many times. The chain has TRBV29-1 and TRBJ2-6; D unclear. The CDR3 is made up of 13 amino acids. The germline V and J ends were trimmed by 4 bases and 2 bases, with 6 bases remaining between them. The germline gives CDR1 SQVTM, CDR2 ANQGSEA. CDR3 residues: CSVATTGANVLTF. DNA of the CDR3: TGCAGCGTTGCGACCACTGGGGCCAACGTCCTGACTTTC.

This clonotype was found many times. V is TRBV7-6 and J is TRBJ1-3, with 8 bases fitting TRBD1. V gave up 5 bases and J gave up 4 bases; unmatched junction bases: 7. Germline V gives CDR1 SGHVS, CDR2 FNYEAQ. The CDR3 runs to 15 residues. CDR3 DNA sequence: TGTGCCAGCAGCCCTGGCCGGGACAGGGGAAACACCATATATTTT. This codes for CASSPGRDRGNTIYF.

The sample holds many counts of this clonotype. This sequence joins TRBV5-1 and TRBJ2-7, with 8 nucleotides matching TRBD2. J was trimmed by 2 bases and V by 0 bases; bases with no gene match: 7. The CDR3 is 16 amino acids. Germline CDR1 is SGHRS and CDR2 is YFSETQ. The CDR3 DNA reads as TGCGCCAGCAGCTTGGCCGGGGGAGCGGGGGCCTACGAGCAGTACTTC. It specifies CASSLAGGAGAYEQYF.

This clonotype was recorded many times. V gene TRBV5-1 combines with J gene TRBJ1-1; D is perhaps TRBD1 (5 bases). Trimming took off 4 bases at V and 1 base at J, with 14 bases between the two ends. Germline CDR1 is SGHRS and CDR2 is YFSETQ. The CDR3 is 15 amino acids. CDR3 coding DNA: TGCGCCAGCAGCAATCGCGGCCAGGGGAACACTGAAGCTTTCTTT. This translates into CASSNRGQGNTEAFF. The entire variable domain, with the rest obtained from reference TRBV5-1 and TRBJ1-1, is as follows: KAGVTQTPRYLIKTRGQQVTLSCSPISGHRSVSWYQQTPGQGLQFLFEYFSETQRNKGNFPGRFSGRQFSNSRSEMNVSTLELGDSALYLCASSNRGQGNTEAFFGQGTRLTVV.

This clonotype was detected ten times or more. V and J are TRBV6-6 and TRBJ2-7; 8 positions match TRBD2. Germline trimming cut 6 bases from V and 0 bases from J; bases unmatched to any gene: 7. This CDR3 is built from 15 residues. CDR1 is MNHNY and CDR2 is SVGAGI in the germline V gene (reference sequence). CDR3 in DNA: TGTGCCAGCAGGACCGGGGGGGCCTCCTCCTACGAGCAGTACTTC. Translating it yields CASRTGGASSYEQYF.

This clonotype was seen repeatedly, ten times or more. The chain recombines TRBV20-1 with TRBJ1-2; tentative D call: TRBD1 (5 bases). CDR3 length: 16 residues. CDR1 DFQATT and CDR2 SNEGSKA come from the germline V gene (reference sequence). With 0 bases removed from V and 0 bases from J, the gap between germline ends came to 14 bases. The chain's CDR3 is CSAREAGGDSNYGYTF. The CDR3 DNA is TGCAGTGCTAGAGAGGCGGGGGGTGACTCTAACTATGGCTACACCTTC.